The source of this TCR beta chain is a study of T cells in Graves' hyperthyroidism and ophthalmopathy. Study-wide points: Ophthalmopathy was told apart from stable hyperthyroidism by a 13 V-J model. Blood also carried most thyroid clonotypes expanded above 0.001.

Graves' hyperthyroidism was deemed stable absent ophthalmopathy progression within 18 months. The hyperthyroidism was newly diagnosed and had lasted under 2 months; the patients were aged 18 to 65. The V gene's germline CDR1 is DFQATT and CDR2 SNEGSKA (reference sequence). The CDR3 has 15 residues. Regarding this clonotype: Its antigen is still unknown.

Regions amplified from RNA transcripts were the TCR beta CDR3 regions. First-round RT-PCR targeting the TCR CDR3 was performed with the HTBI primer set. Each CDR3 protein gets one entry after TCRdb re-called the multiplex PCR reads with MiXCR. The repertoire has 450,000 to 700,000 distinct CDR3 sequences, 40% to 55% of them found once; the top ten carry more than 7.5%. V and J are TRBV20-1 and TRBJ2-7, with TRBD2 matching over 15 bases. The J call is doubtful: the DNA matches TRBJ2-1 better. The receptor was derived from a woman aged 18-29 years with Graves' hyperthyroidism. The sequenced sample was peripheral blood or thyroid tissue (not recorded which). DNA of the CDR3: TGCAGTGCTAGACCCGGGACTAGCGGGAGGCATGAGCAGTTCTTC. Its protein is CSARPGTSGRHEQFF.